This TCR beta chain emerged from a study of beta chain features in type 1 diabetes. Study overall: Age, gender and cell yields were similar between patients and healthy donors.

Whole-study findings and limits: Among all four CD4+ subsets, Type 1 diabetes patients had TCRB CDR3s that were moderately but significantly shorter. The influence of HLA type on TCRB rearrangement stayed undetermined.

On this clone: The antigen remains undetermined.

The isolated RNA, all of it, was reverse transcribed, so expressed TCRB transcripts were what got sequenced. TCRdb's table, derived via immunoSEQ multiplex PCR, lists solely in-frame clones and lacks some. The sample lists some 330,000 clones, 10% to 15% seen once, with about 0.01% in the top ten. The CDR3 loop spans 14 amino acids. V lost 4 bases to trimming and J lost 4 bases, with 13 bases between them. Germline CDR1 SGHRS, CDR2 YFSETQ. Sequencing input: naive CD4+ T cells from blood. The clonotype was recovered from a woman younger than 30 with type 1 diabetes. V is TRBV5-1 and J is TRBJ2-3; a weak D match, TRBD2 (5 bases). The CDR3 reads CASSVVPGADTQYF. In nucleotides, the CDR3 is TGCGCCAGCAGCGTGGTTCCCGGGGCAGATACGCAGTATTTT.